Each of the 8 T cell receptor beta chains below was sequenced from the same sample in a study of cytomegalovirus exposure and HLA in healthy donors. TCRdb keeps only in-frame clones here, not all; method: immunoSEQ multiplex PCR. The repertoire holds 150,000 or so clones, with roughly 89% as singletons. The sequencing sample was made of PBMCs. The receptors stem from a woman in her twenties or thirties in good health and CMV-seronegative.

The sample holds many counts of this clone. This sequence joins TRBV5-8 and TRBJ1-6, with 10 bases lining up with TRBD1. J lost 9 bases, V lost 0 bases, and 3 bases had no gene match. Germline loops: CDR1 SGHTS, CDR2 YDEGEE. The CDR3 spans 15 residues. The CDR3 protein is CASSLGGQGSSPLHF. In DNA, the CDR3 is TGTGCCAGCAGCTTGGGGGGACAGGGGAGTTCACCCCTCCACTTT. The full variable domain, completed using reference TRBV5-8 and TRBJ1-6, is EAGVTQSPTHLIKTRGQQATLRCSPISGHTSVYWYQQALGLGLQFLLWYDEGEERNRGNFPPRFSGRQFPNYSSELNVNALELEDSALYLCASSLGGQGSSPLHFGNGTRLTVT.

The rearrangement uses TRBV5-6 and TRBJ2-3; D may be TRBD2 (5 bases). V was pared by 0 bases and J by 2 bases, with 10 bases between. From germline, CDR1 is SGHDT and CDR2 YYEEEE. This CDR3 is built from 15 residues. The CDR3 sequence is CASSLEWRATDTQYF. As DNA, the CDR3 is TGTGCCAGCAGCTTGGAGTGGCGGGCCACAGATACGCAGTATTTT.

The V and J genes are TRBV6-1 and TRBJ2-7; 7 bases align to TRBD2. CDR1 and CDR2 (germline): MNHNS, SASEGT. The CDR3 is 14 residues long. Trimming took 11 bases from V and 3 from J; bases not matched to a gene: 13. The CDR3 here is CAAQNGGGDYEQYF. The CDR3 DNA sequence: TGTGCCGCCCAAAATGGGGGAGGGGACTACGAGCAGTACTTC.

The CDR3 protein is CASSGTGRGYTF. In nucleotides, the CDR3 is TGTGCCAGCAGTGGGACAGGGCGCGGCTACACCTTC. The rearrangement uses TRBV6-1 and TRBJ1-2, with TRBD1 matching over 8 bases. CDR1 is MNHNS and CDR2 is SASEGT in the germline V gene. V gave up 4 bases and J gave up 8 bases; unmatched junction bases: 3. The CDR3 runs to 12 residues.

The V call is TRBV5-1, the J call TRBJ2-1; TRBD2 agrees at 7 bases. The V and J ends lost 5 bases and 7 bases, in that order; junction bases with no gene match: 3. Germline loops: CDR1 SGHRS, CDR2 YFSETQ. The CDR3 runs 12 residues. The CDR3 DNA follows: TGCGCCAGCAGATACGGGGGGAATGAGCAGTTCTTC. It translates to CASRYGGNEQFF.

This clone was seen a single time. The genes are TRBV19 and TRBJ1-2, with a weak D call TRBD1 (6 bases). The CDR3 consists of 14 residues. V lost 4 bases, J lost 8 bases, and 17 bases lay in between. Germline V gene lookup returns CDR1 LNHDA and CDR2 SQIVND (reference sequence). CDR3 protein: CASSKGQPNGGYTF. CDR3 sequence (DNA): TGTGCCAGTAGTAAAGGACAGCCCAACGGAGGCTACACCTTC.

The chain has TRBV11-2 and TRBJ2-7; the match to TRBD2 covers 8 bases. The CDR3 length is 16 residues. Losses at the gene ends were 1 base for V and 7 bases for J; bases not matched to a gene: 12. Germline CDR1 and CDR2: SGHAT and FQNNGV. CDR3 protein: CASSLGVGGASYEQYF. The DNA of the CDR3 is TGTGCCAGCAGCTTAGGGGTCGGGGGGGCATCTTATGAGCAGTACTTC.

The gene calls are TRBV27 and TRBJ1-3; the D is unclear. CDR1 and CDR2 (germline): MNHEY, SMNVEV (reference sequence). Trimming pared 6 bases from V and 2 bases from J, leaving 11 bases between. The CDR3 extends over 14 amino acids. The CDR3 sequence: CASSQAGPGNTIYF. CDR3 nucleotides: TGTGCCAGCAGCCAAGCGGGTCCTGGAAACACCATATATTTT.